This T cell receptor beta chain is from a study of PD-L1 blockade in urothelial cancer. Study information: Every 3 weeks, patients received intravenous atezolizumab 1,200 mg, beginning 2014. Chemotherapy regimens numbering 0 to 3 had been given to patients. Analysis of blood occurred 3 weeks (second dose) and 6 weeks after treatment start.

There are 14 residues in the CDR3. Trimming at V came to 4 bases and at J to 4 bases, leaving 5 bases not matched to a gene. CDR1 and CDR2 from the germline V gene are SGHNT and YYREEE (reference sequence). As for this clone: Its matching antigen is unknown.

TCRdb keeps only in-frame clones here, not all; method: immunoSEQ multiplex PCR. The table lists more than 40,000 clones, about 86% of them singletons. General study points: Pretreatment TCR clonality in blood under the median foretold superior survival.

The material sequenced was PBMCs, taken around atezolizumab (anti-PD-L1) treatment. This chain joins TRBV5-4 and TRBJ2-7, with 10 positions matching TRBD1. The origin of this receptor is a man between 60 and 75 years old with urothelial cancer. The CDR3 reads CASSGDRGGYEQYF. The CDR3 DNA is TGTGCCAGCAGCGGGGACAGGGGTGGGTACGAGCAGTACTTC.